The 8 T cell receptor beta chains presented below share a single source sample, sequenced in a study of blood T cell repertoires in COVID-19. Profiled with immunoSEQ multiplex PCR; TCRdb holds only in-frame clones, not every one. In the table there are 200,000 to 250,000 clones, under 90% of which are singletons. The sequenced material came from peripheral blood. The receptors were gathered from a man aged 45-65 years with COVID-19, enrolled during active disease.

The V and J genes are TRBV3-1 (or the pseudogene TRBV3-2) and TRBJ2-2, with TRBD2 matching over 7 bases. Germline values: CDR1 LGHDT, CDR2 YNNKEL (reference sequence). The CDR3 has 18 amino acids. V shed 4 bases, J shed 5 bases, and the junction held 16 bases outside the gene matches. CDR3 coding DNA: TGTGCCAGCAGCCGGGGATTAGGGCGGGAGATGGTAACCGGGGAGCTGTTTTTT. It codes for CASSRGLGREMVTGELFF.

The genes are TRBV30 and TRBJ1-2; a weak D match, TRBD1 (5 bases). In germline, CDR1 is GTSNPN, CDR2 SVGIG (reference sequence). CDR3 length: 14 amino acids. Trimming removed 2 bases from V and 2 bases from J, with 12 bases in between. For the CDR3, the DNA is TGTGCCTGGAGTTCTGGGGGGTTGAACTATGGCTACACCTTC. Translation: CAWSSGGLNYGYTF.

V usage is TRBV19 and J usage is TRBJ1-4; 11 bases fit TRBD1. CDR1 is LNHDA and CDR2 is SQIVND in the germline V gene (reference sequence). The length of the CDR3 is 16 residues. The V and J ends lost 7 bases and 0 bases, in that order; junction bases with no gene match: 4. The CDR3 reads CASKGQGGATNEKLFF. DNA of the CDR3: TGTGCCAGTAAGGGACAGGGGGGCGCAACTAATGAAAAACTGTTTTTT.

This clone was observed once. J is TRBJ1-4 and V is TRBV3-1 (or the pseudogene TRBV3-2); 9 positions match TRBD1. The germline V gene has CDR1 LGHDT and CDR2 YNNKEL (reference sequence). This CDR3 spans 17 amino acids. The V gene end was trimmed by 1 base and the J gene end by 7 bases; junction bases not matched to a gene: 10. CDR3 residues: CASSQVYGTGNSEKLFF. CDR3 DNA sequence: TGTGCCAGCAGCCAAGTGTATGGGACAGGGAATTCTGAAAAACTGTTTTTT.

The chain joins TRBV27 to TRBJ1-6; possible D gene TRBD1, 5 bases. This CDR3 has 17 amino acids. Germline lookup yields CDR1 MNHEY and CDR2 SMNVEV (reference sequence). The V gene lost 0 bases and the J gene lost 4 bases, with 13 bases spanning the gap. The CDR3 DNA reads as TGTGCCAGCAGTTTATCCCCCCCAGGACAATATAATTCACCCCTCCACTTT. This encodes CASSLSPPGQYNSPLHF.

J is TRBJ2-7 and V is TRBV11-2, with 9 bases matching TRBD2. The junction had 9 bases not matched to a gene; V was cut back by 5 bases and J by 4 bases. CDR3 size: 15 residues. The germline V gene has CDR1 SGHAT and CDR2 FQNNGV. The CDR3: CASSPLAGLGYEQYF. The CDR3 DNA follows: TGTGCCAGCAGCCCACTAGCGGGCCTTGGGTACGAGCAGTACTTC.

The CDR3 region is CASSRWGAGGYEQYF. CDR3 nucleotide sequence: TGTGCCAGCAGTCGGTGGGGGGCGGGGGGCTACGAGCAGTACTTC. This rearrangement joins TRBV27 to TRBJ2-7; 8 positions agree with TRBD2. This CDR3 spans 15 amino acids. Trimming at V came to 5 bases and at J to 3 bases, leaving 9 bases not matched to a gene. Germline loops: CDR1 MNHEY, CDR2 SMNVEV (reference sequence).

DNA for the CDR3: TGTGCCAGCAGCCAAGAGGCGGGCTGGGATACGCAGTATTTT. Its translation: CASSQEAGWDTQYF. This chain links TRBV3-1 (or the pseudogene TRBV3-2) with TRBJ2-3; the D gene is possibly TRBD2 (5 bases). This CDR3 contains 14 residues. CDR1 is LGHDT and CDR2 is YNNKEL in the germline V gene (reference sequence). Trimming took 0 bases from V and 6 from J, leaving 10 bases between them.